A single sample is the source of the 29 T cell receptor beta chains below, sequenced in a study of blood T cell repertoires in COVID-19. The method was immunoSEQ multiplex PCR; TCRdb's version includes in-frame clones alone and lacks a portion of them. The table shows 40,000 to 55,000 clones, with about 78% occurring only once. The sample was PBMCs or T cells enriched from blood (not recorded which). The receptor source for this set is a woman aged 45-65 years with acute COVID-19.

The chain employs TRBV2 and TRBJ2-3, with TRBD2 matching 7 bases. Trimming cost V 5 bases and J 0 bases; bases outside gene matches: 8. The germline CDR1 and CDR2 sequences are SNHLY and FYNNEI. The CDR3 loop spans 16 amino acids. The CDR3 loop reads CASSYRLAASTDTQYF. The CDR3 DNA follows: TGTGCCAGCAGTTATCGTCTAGCGGCTAGCACAGATACGCAGTATTTT.

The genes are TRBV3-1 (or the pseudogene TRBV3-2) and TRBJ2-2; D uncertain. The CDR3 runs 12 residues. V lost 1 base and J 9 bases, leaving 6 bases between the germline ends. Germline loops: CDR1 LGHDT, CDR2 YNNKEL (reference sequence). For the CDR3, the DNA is TGTGCCAGCAGCCAAGTTGGCCGGGAGCTGTTTTTT. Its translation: CASSQVGRELFF.

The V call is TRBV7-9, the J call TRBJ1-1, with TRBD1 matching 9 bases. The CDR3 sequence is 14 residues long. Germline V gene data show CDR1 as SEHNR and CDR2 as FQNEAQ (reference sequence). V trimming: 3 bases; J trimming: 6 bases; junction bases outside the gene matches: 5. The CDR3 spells CASSLGQGLAEAFF. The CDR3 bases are TGTGCCAGCAGCTTGGGACAGGGTTTGGCTGAAGCTTTCTTT.

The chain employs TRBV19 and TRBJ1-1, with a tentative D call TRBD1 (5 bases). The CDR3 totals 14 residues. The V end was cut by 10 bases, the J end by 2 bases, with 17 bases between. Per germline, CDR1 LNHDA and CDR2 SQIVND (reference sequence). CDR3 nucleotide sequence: TGTGCCACTATAGAAGGACGGACAAACACTGAAGCTTTCTTT. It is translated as CATIEGRTNTEAFF.

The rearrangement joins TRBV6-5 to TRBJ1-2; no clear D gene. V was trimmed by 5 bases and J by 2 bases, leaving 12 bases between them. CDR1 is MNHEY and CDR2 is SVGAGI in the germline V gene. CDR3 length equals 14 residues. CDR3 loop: CASSPGLKNYGYTF. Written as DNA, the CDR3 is TGTGCCAGCAGTCCCGGACTGAAAAACTATGGCTACACCTTC.

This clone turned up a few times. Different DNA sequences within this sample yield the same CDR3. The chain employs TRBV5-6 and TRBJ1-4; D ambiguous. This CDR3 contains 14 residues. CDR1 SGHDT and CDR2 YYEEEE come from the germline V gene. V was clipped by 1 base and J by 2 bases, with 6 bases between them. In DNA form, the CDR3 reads TGTGCCAGCAGCTTGATCGCGACTAATGAAAAACTGTTTTTT. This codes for CASSLIATNEKLFF. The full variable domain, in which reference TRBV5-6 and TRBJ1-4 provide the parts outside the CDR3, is DAGVTQSPTHLIKTRGQQVTLRCSPKSGHDTVSWYQQALGQGPQFIFQYYEEEERQRGNFPDRFSGHQFPNYSSELNVNALLLGDSALYLCASSLIATNEKLFFGSGTQLSVL.

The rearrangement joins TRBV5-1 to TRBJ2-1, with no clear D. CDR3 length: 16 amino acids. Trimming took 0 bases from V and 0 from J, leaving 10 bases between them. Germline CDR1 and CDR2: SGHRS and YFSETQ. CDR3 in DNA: TGCGCCAGCAGCTTGGGGCAGGTCAGCTCCTACAATGAGCAGTTCTTC. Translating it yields CASSLGQVSSYNEQFF.

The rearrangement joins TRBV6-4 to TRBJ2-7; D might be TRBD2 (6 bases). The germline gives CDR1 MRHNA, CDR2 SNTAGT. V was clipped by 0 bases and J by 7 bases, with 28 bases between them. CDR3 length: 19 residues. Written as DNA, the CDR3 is TGTGCCAGCAGTGACTCATCCCCCGACCGGGACTCCTCCAGTGTGGAGCAGTACTTC. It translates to CASSDSSPDRDSSSVEQYF.

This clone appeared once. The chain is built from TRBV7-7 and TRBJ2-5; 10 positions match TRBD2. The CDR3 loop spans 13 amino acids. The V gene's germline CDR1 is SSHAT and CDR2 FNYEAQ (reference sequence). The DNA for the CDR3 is TGTGCAATAGCGGGGGGTTACCAAGAGACCCAGTACTTC. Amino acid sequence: CAIAGGYQETQYF.

CDR3 protein: CASHGTGGNQPQHF. CDR3 nucleotides: TGTGCCAGCCACGGGACAGGGGGCAATCAGCCCCAGCATTTT. The V gene is TRBV6-4, the J gene TRBJ1-5; 10 nucleotides line up with TRBD1. Germline V gene lookup returns CDR1 MRHNA and CDR2 SNTAGT. The trim removed 8 bases at V and 2 bases at J, leaving 3 bases unmatched. This CDR3 region has 14 residues.

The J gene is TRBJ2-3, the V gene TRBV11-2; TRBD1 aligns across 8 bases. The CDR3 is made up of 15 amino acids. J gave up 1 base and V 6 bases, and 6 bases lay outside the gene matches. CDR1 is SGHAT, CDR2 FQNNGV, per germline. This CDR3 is CASSDWGQGTDTQYF. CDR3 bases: TGTGCCAGCAGTGACTGGGGACAGGGCACAGATACGCAGTATTTT. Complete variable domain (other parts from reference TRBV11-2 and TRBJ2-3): EAGVAQSPRYKIIEKRQSVAFWCNPISGHATLYWYQQILGQGPKLLIQFQNNGVVDDSQLPKDRFSAERLKGVDSTLKIQPAKLEDSAVYLCASSDWGQGTDTQYFGPGTRLTVL.

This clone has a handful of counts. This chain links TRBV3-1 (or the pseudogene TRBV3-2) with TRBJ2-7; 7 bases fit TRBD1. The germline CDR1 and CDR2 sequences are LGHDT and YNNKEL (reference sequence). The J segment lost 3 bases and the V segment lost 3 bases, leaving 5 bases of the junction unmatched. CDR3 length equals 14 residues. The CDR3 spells CASSQGQIHYEQYF. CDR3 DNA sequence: TGTGCCAGCAGCCAGGGACAGATTCACTACGAGCAGTACTTC.

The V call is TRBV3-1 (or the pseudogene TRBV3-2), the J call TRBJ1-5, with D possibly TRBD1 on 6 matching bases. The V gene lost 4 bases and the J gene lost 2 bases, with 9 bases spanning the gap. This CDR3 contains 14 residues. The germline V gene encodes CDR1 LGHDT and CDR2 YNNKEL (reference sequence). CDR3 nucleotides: TGTGCCAGCAGCCCTTCAGGGGGCAATCAGCCCCAGCATTTT. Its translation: CASSPSGGNQPQHF.

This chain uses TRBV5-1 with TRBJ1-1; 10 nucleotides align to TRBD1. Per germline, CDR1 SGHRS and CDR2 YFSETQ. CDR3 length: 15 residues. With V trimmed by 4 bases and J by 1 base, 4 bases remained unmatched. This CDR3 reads CASSPWTGGNTEAFF. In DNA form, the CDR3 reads TGCGCCAGCAGCCCATGGACAGGGGGGAACACTGAAGCTTTCTTT.

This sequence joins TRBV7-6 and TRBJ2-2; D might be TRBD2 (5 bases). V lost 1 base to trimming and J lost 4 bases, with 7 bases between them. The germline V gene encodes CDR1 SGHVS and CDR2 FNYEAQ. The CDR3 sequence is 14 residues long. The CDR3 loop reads CASSLGEFTGELFF. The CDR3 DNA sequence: TGTGCCAGCAGCTTAGGGGAGTTCACCGGGGAGCTGTTTTTT.

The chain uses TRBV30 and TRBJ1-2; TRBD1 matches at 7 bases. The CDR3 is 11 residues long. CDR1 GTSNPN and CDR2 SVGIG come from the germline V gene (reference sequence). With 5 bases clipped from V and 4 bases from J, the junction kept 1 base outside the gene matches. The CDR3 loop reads CAWQGGYGYTF. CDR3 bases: TGTGCCTGGCAGGGGGGCTATGGCTACACCTTC.

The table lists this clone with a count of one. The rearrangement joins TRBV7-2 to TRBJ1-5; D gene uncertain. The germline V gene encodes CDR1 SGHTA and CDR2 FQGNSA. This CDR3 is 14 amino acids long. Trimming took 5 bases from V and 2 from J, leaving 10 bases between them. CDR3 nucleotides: TGTGCCAGCAGCACGAGAGGAGGCAATCAGCCCCAGCATTTT. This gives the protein CASSTRGGNQPQHF.

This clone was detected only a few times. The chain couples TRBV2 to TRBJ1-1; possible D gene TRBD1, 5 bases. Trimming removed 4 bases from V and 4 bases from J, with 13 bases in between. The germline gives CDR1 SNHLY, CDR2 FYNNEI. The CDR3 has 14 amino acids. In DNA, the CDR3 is TGTGCCAGCAGTGCCGGGGGTGTAGGCACTGAAGCTTTCTTT. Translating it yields CASSAGGVGTEAFF. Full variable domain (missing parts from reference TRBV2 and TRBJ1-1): EPEVTQTPSHQVTQMGQEVILRCVPISNHLYFYWYRQILGQKVEFLVSFYNNEISEKSEIFDDQFSVERPDGSNFTLKIRSTKLEDSAMYFCASSAGGVGTEAFFGQGTRLTVV.

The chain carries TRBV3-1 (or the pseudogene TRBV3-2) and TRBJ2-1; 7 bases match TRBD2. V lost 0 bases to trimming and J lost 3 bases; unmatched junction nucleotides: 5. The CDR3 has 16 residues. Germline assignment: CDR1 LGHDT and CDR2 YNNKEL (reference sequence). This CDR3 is CASSQDKAGFYNEQFF. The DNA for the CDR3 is TGTGCCAGCAGCCAAGATAAAGCGGGGTTCTACAATGAGCAGTTCTTC.

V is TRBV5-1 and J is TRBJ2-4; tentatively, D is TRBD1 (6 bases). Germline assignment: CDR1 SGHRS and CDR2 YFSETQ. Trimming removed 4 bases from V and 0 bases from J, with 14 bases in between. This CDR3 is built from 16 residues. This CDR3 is CASSPGQSLAKNIQYF. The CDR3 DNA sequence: TGCGCCAGCAGCCCTGGACAGAGCTTAGCCAAAAACATTCAGTACTTC.

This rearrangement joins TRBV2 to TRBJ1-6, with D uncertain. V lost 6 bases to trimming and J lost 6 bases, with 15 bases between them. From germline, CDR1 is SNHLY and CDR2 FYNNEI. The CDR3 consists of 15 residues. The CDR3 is CASRGRGYRNSPLHF. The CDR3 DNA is TGTGCCAGCAGAGGACGAGGGTACCGTAATTCACCCCTCCACTTT.

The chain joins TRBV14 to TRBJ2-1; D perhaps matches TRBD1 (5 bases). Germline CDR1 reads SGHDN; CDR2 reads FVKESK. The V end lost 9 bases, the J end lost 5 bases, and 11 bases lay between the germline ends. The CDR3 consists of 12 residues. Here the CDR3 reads CASRGYDNEQFF. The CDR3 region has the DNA TGTGCCAGTAGGGGATACGACAATGAGCAGTTCTTC.

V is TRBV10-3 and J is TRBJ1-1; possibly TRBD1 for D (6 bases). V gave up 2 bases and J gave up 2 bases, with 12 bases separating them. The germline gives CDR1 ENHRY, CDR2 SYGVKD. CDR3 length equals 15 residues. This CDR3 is CAISEPGQPNTEAFF. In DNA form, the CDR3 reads TGTGCCATCAGTGAGCCCGGACAGCCCAACACTGAAGCTTTCTTT.

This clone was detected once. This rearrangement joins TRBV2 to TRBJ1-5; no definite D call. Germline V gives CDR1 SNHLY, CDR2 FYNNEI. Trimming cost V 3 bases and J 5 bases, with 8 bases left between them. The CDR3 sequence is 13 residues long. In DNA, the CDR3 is TGTGCCAGCAGTGATACTCTGGATCAGCCCCAGCATTTT. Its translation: CASSDTLDQPQHF.

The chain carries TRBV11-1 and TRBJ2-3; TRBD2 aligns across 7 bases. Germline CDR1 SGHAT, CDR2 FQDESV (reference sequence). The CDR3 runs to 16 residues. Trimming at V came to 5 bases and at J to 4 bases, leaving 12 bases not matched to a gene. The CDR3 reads CASSTRGASGADTQYF. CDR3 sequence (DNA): TGTGCCAGCAGCACCCGGGGAGCTAGCGGAGCAGATACGCAGTATTTT.

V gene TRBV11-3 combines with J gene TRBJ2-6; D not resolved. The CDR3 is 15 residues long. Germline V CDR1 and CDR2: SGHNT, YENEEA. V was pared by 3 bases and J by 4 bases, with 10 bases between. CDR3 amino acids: CASSLAVAGANVLTF. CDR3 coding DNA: TGTGCCAGCAGCTTGGCGGTAGCAGGGGCCAACGTCCTGACTTTC.

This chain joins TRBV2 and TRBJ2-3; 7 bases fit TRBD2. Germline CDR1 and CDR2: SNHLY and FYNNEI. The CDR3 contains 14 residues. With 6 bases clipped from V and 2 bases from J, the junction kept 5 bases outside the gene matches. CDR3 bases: TGTGCCAGCAGGGCTAGCGGAACCACAGATACGCAGTATTTT. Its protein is CASRASGTTDTQYF.

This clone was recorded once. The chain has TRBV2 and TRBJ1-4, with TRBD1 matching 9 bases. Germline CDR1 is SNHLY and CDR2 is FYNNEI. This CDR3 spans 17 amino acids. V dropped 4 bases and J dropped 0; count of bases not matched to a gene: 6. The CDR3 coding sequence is TGTGCCAGCAGTGCTGACAGGGGGACCTCAACTAATGAAAAACTGTTTTTT. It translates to CASSADRGTSTNEKLFF.

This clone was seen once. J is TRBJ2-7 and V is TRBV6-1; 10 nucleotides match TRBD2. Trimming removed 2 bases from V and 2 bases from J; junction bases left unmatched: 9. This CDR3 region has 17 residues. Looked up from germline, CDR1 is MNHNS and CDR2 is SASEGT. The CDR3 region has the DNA TGTGCCAGCAGTGAATGGGGCCTAGCGGGGGTTACCTACGAGCAGTACTTC. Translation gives CASSEWGLAGVTYEQYF.